These 2 T cell receptor beta chains share one sample of origin, sequenced in a study of CD8+CD57+ T cells in acquired aplastic anemia. Genomic DNA provided the template from which TCR beta VDJ and CDR3 profiles were obtained. TCRdb passed the reads through MiXCR, listing each CDR3 protein once. The sample lists approximately 380,000 distinct CDR3 sequences; roughly 64% were seen once. The sequenced material came from sorted CD4+, CD8+, or CD8+CD57+ T cells (not recorded which) from PBMCs. These receptors came from a human donor in good health, serving as a control.

Remarks on this clonotype: Because the CDR3 is missing its conserved closing phenylalanine or tryptophan, this is likely a read error. J is TRBJ1-5 and V is TRBV7-2; D is uncertain. Germline lookup yields CDR1 SGHTA and CDR2 FQGNSA. The CDR3 consists of 13 residues. V lost 7 bases and J lost 4, with 11 bases in between. This chain's CDR3 is CASTPQRNQPQHS. In DNA, the CDR3 is TGTGCCAGCACCCCGCAGAGAAATCAGCCCCAGCATTCT.

In its sample, this clonotype was seen many times. The V gene is TRBV9, the J gene TRBJ2-5, with D unresolved. The CDR3 loop spans 14 amino acids. Trimming took 0 bases from V and 5 from J, leaving 11 bases between them. Germline lookup yields CDR1 SGDLS and CDR2 YYNGEE. CDR3 sequence reads: CASSVDGQRETQYF. The CDR3 nucleotides read TGTGCCAGCAGCGTAGACGGTCAGCGTGAGACCCAGTACTTC.